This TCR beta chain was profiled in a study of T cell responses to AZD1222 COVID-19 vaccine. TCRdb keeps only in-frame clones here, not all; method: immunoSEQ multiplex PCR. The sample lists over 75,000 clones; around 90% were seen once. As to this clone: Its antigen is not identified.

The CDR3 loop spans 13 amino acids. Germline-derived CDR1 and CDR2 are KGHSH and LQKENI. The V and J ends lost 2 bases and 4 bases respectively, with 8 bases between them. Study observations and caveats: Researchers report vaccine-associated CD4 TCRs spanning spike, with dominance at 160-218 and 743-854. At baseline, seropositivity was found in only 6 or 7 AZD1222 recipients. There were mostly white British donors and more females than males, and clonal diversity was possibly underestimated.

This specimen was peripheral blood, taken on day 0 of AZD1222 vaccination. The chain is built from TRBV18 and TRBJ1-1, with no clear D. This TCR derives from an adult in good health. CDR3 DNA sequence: TGTGCCAGCTCACCAGGGCAGAGCACTGAAGCTTTCTTT. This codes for CASSPGQSTEAFF.